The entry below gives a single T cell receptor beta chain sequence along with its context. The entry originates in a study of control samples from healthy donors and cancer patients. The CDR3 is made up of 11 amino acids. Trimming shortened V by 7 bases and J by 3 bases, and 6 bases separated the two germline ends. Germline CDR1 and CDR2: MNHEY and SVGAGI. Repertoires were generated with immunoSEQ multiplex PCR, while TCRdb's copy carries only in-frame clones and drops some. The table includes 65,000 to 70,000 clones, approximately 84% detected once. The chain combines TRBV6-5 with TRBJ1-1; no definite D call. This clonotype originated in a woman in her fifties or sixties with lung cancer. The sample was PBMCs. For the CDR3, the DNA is TGTGCCAGCAATAGGTACACTGAAGCTTTCTTT. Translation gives CASNRYTEAFF.